This T cell receptor beta chain is drawn from a study of T cells in Graves' hyperthyroidism and ophthalmopathy. Study outcomes and limitations: Most expanded thyroid clonotypes above 0.001 recurred in blood.

As for this clonotype: The antigen remains undetermined.

RNA transcripts gave rise to amplified TCR beta CDR3 regions. During a first-round RT-PCR of the TCR CDR3, the HTBI primer set was used. TCRdb reanalysed the multiplex PCR reads using MiXCR and keeps one entry per CDR3 protein. Of 300,000 to 450,000 distinct CDR3 sequences listed, approximately 15% were seen once; the top ten hold 11%. Graves' hyperthyroidism was deemed stable absent ophthalmopathy progression within 18 months. On the basis of clinical symptoms, serum thyroxine and TRAb, thyroid ultrasound and orbital computed tomography, diagnoses were made. After removal of 5 bases from V and 3 bases from J, the junction contained 4 bases not matched to a gene. Germline V gene data show CDR1 as DFQATT and CDR2 as SNEGSKA (reference sequence). The CDR3 runs 12 residues.

The source material was blood. The clonotype comes from a woman in her sixties or seventies with Graves' hyperthyroidism. The J gene is TRBJ2-7, the V gene TRBV20-1; 7 nucleotides match TRBD2. This CDR3 reads CSAAGEVYEQYF. The CDR3 DNA reads as TGCAGTGCTGCGGGAGAGGTCTACGAGCAGTACTTC.